Below, 8 T cell receptor beta chains from the same sample are listed, as sequenced in a study of post-analysis software for immune sequencing data. Study-wide findings and caveats: Patients carried several TRBV segments more frequently than controls did, and TRBV5-6, TRBV5-1 and TRBV20-1 were among them.

Their specific antigens are unknown. Unique molecular identifiers were carried by the TCR beta cDNA libraries. TCRdb re-called the PCR reads with MiXCR, one entry per CDR3 protein. The table shows 650,000 to 900,000 distinct CDR3 sequences, with approximately 44% occurring only once. Sequenced input: blood. The receptor set was obtained from a girl between 5 and 17 years old with multiple sclerosis.

The chain has TRBV2 and TRBJ1-1; TRBD1 is a possible D gene (5 bases). Germline lookup yields CDR1 SNHLY and CDR2 FYNNEI. This CDR3 has 14 amino acids. Trimming took off 3 bases at V and 6 bases at J, with 14 bases between the two ends. Here the CDR3 reads CASSDGGLVAEAFF. Written as DNA, the CDR3 is TGTGCCAGCAGTGACGGGGGGTTGGTAGCTGAAGCTTTCTTT.

The V call is TRBV9, the J call TRBJ1-1; D remains unclear. This CDR3 region has 14 residues. With 2 bases removed from V and 3 bases from J, the gap between germline ends came to 11 bases. Germline V CDR1 and CDR2: SGDLS, YYNGEE. CDR3 protein: CASSVGVVDTEAFF. The CDR3 nucleotides are TGTGCCAGCAGCGTCGGGGTAGTGGACACTGAAGCTTTCTTT.

The gene calls are TRBV20-1 and TRBJ2-4; 7 positions agree with TRBD2. TRBJ2-5 explains the end of the DNA better; the J call may be wrong. The CDR3 sequence is 15 residues long. Per the germline V gene, CDR1 is DFQATT and CDR2 is SNEGSKA (reference sequence). CDR3 amino acids: CSARVGGLVRETQYF. As DNA, the CDR3 is TGCAGTGCTAGAGTAGGAGGACTAGTCAGAGAGACCCAGTACTTC.

The chain employs TRBV7-9 and TRBJ2-7; a possible D gene is TRBD2 (5 bases). V gave up 8 bases and J gave up 4 bases, with 12 bases separating them. In germline, CDR1 is SEHNR, CDR2 FQNEAQ (reference sequence). CDR3 length: 12 residues. The CDR3, as DNA: TGTGCCAGCGAGGGATCTGGTTACGAGCAGTACTTC. It specifies CASEGSGYEQYF.

The chain links TRBV2 to TRBJ2-1; no clear D gene. Trimming took off 6 bases at V and 6 bases at J, with 6 bases between the two ends. The CDR3 runs to 11 residues. Per the germline V gene, CDR1 is SNHLY and CDR2 is FYNNEI. As DNA, the CDR3 is TGTGCCAGCAGGGGGTCCAATGAGCAGTTCTTC. Its translation: CASRGSNEQFF.

The chain couples TRBV6-5 to TRBJ1-2; no firm D call. V gave up 2 bases and J gave up 1 base, with 5 bases separating them. The germline V gene encodes CDR1 MNHEY and CDR2 SVGAGI. The CDR3 sequence is 13 residues long. Written as DNA, the CDR3 is TGTGCCAGCAGTTACGACCTTAACTATGGCTACACCTTC. Its protein is CASSYDLNYGYTF.

The chain uses TRBV6-5 and TRBJ1-2, with D possibly matching TRBD1 (6 bases). The CDR3 is 15 residues long. Germline values: CDR1 MNHEY, CDR2 SVGAGI. The V end lost 5 bases, the J end lost 5 bases, and 18 bases lay between the germline ends. This chain's CDR3 is CASSPRPDSEYGYTF. Written as DNA, the CDR3 is TGTGCCAGCAGTCCCCGGCCGGACAGTGAATATGGCTACACCTTC.

The chain carries TRBV5-5 and TRBJ1-2; D uncertain. This CDR3 contains 12 residues. CDR1 and CDR2 (germline): SGHKS, YYEKEE (reference sequence). V was clipped by 5 bases and J by 4 bases, with 9 bases between them. The DNA of the CDR3 is TGTGCCAGCAGTTCCGGGAGCTATGGCTACACCTTC. It specifies CASSSGSYGYTF.